Below are 11 T cell receptor beta chains sequenced from a single sample in a study of Graves' ophthalmopathy and Graves' hyperthyroidism. RNA transcripts yielded amplified TCR beta CDR3 regions. The library came from an HTBI-primed first-round RT-PCR and a second-round multiplex PCR. TCRdb re-called the multiplex PCR reads through MiXCR, storing one row per CDR3 protein. The sample shows over 450,000 distinct CDR3 sequences, 14% of them seen only once. The sequenced sample was blood. The receptors shown here come from a woman in her thirties with Graves' ophthalmopathy.

V and J are TRBV5-1 and TRBJ2-5, with 7 positions matching TRBD1. Germline V CDR1 and CDR2: SGHRS, YFSETQ. This CDR3 has 15 residues. The trim removed 0 bases at V and 5 bases at J, leaving 7 bases unmatched. CDR3 nucleotide sequence: TGCGCCAGCAGCTTGGAGGGGGCGCTCGGGGAGACCCAGTACTTC. This codes for CASSLEGALGETQYF.

Many counts were recorded for this clonotype. V is TRBV12-3 or TRBV12-4 and J is TRBJ2-5, with TRBD2 matching 14 bases. V shed 6 bases and J 6 bases; nucleotides not matched to a gene: 6. The CDR3 has 15 amino acids. CDR3 DNA: TGTGCCAGCAGGTCCGGGACTAGCGGGAGAAAGACCCAGTACTTC. Translation gives CASRSGTSGRKTQYF.

This clonotype was seen repeatedly, ten times or more. This chain joins TRBV3-1 and TRBJ2-5, with 7 bases matching TRBD2. Germline CDR1 reads LGHDT; CDR2 reads YNNKEL (reference sequence). The CDR3 has 15 amino acids. After removal of 5 bases from V and 3 bases from J, the junction contained 9 bases not matched to a gene. Here the CDR3 reads CASSYGVLAEETQYF. DNA of the CDR3: TGTGCCAGCAGCTACGGGGTTCTAGCGGAAGAGACCCAGTACTTC.

V is TRBV24-1 and J is TRBJ2-2, with D tentatively TRBD1 (6 bases). The CDR3 length is 14 residues. Per the germline V gene, CDR1 is KGHDR and CDR2 is SFDVKD. Trimming removed 3 bases at V and 6 bases at J, with 10 bases between. CDR3 sequence: CATSDARGSGELFF. In DNA form, the CDR3 reads TGTGCCACCAGTGATGCCAGGGGATCCGGGGAGCTGTTTTTT.

V usage is TRBV30 and J usage is TRBJ1-6; TRBD1 might be the D (5 bases). The CDR3 totals 14 residues. Trimming cost V 4 bases and J 4 bases, with 11 bases left between them. Germline CDR1 is GTSNPN and CDR2 is SVGIG (reference sequence). For the CDR3, the DNA is TGTGCCTGGACCGGGACGGATTATAATTCACCCCTCCACTTT. Encoded protein: CAWTGTDYNSPLHF.

This clonotype was recorded a few times. Compared with germline, one end of the junction differs, possibly owing to a read error. V gene TRBV19 combines with J gene TRBJ1-1; a possible D gene is TRBD1 (5 bases). The germline gives CDR1 LNHDA, CDR2 SQIVND (reference sequence). CDR3 size: 8 residues. The CDR3 spells CATGDFLF. The CDR3 DNA is TGTGCCACCGGGGACTTCCTCTTT.

This clonotype showed up many times. The chain has TRBV11-2 and TRBJ1-1; no definite D call. CDR1 and CDR2 (germline): SGHAT, FQNNGV. V was shortened by 5 bases and J by 0 bases, with 7 bases between the two germline ends. This CDR3 region has 13 residues. The DNA of the CDR3 is TGTGCCAGCAGCAAAGAAATGAACACTGAAGCTTTCTTT. Protein product: CASSKEMNTEAFF.

This clonotype has ten or more counts. V is TRBV5-1 and J is TRBJ2-7, with no clear D. V was pared by 0 bases and J by 7 bases, with 11 bases between. The germline gives CDR1 SGHRS, CDR2 YFSETQ. The CDR3 is 13 amino acids. In DNA, the CDR3 is TGCGCCAGCAGCTTGGTGGACGGACGGGAGCAGTACTTC. Residues: CASSLVDGREQYF.

This clonotype was found many times. The chain links TRBV28 to TRBJ1-6; D is ambiguous. Germline CDR1 and CDR2: MDHEN and SYDVKM. Trimming removed 6 bases at V and 6 bases at J, with 12 bases between. This CDR3 region has 14 residues. CDR3 region: CASSVRGANSPLHF. In DNA form, the CDR3 reads TGTGCCAGCAGCGTCCGAGGTGCTAATTCACCCCTCCACTTT.

This clonotype was observed a few times. V is TRBV11-2 and J is TRBJ1-2; TRBD1 aligns across 7 bases. This CDR3 comprises 12 residues. V gave up 3 bases and J gave up 8 bases; unmatched junction bases: 3. The V gene's germline CDR1 is SGHAT and CDR2 FQNNGV. CDR3: CASSLTGRGYTF. CDR3 nucleotides: TGTGCCAGCAGCTTGACAGGGCGCGGCTACACCTTC.

There are many counts of this clonotype. One end of the junction varies from germline; a read error may be responsible. V is TRBV6-1 and J is TRBJ1-6, with a tentative D call TRBD1 (5 bases). CDR3 length: 13 amino acids. Per germline, CDR1 MNHNS and CDR2 SASEGT. CDR3 loop: CASSDTEAGTGGF. CDR3 in DNA: TGTGCCAGCAGTGACACGGAGGCCGGGACCGGGGGGTTT.